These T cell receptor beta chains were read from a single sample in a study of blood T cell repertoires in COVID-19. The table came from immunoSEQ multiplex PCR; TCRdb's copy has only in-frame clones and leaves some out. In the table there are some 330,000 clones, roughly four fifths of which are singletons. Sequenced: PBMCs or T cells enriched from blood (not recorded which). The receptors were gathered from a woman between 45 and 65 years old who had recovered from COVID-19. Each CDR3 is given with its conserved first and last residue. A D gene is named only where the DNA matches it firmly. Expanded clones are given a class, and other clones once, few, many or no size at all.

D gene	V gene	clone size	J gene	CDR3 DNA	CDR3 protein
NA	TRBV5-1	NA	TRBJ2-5	TGCGCCAGCAGCTTGCAGGGCCTATACCAAGAGACCCAGTACTTC	CASSLQGLYQETQYF
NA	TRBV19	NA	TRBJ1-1	TGTGCCAGTAGTCCCCCGGGGGGGAGTGAAGCTTTCTTT	CASSPPGGSEAFF
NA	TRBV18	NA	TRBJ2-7	TGTGCCAGCTCACCGGGGGCAGGCTCCTACGAGCAGTACTTC	CASSPGAGSYEQYF
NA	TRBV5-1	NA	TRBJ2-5	TGCGCCAGCAGCTTGGGAGGCGGTGGCGGTGGGGAGACCCAGTACTTC	CASSLGGGGGGETQYF
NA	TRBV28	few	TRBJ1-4	TGTGCCAGCAGGGTAAAGGGGGAAAAACTGTTTTTT	CASRVKGEKLFF
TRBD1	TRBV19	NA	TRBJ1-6	TGTGCCAGTGCCGGGACAGGCGCCTATACGAGCCACTTT	CASAGTGAYTSHF
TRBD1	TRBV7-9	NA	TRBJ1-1	TGTGCCAGCAGCTTACCGGGACAGGGAATCCCTGAAGCTTTCTTT	CASSLPGQGIPEAFF
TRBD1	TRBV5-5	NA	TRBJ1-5	TGTGCCAGCAGCCCGGGACAGCTCAATCAGCCCCAGCATTTT	CASSPGQLNQPQHF
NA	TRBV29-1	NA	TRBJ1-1	TGCAGCGTAGGGACCGGACAGACGAACACTGAAGCTTTCTTT	CSVGTGQTNTEAFF
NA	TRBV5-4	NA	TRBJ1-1	TGTGCCAGCAGCTTGGCCGGGGTCTCTGAAGCTTTCTTT	CASSLAGVSEAFF
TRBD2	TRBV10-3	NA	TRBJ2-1	TGTGCCATCAGTGAGGCCGCGGGGGGGCGGAATGAGCAGTTCTTC	CAISEAAGGRNEQFF
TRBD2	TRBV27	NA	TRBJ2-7	TGTGCCAGCAGCCATAGCGGGGGCCATTCCAGCGAGCAGTACTTC	CASSHSGGHSSEQYF
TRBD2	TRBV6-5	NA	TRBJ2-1	TGTGCCAGCATTCCGACTAGCGGGGTTCGCAATGAGCAGTTCTTC	CASIPTSGVRNEQFF
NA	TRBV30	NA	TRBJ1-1	TGTGCCTGGAGTGTAAGCGCCCTTGAAGCTTTCTTT	CAWSVSALEAFF
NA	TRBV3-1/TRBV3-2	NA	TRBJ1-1	TGTGCCAGCAGCCAAGGGGGACACATGAACACTGAAGCTTTCTTT	CASSQGGHMNTEAFF
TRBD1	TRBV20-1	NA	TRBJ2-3	TGCAGTGCTAGTGGTACAGGGGGCTTTGCAGATACGCAGTATTTT	CSASGTGGFADTQYF
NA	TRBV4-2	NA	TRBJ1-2	TGTGCCAGCAGCCAAGATCTGAAACTGTACGGCTACACCTTC	CASSQDLKLYGYTF
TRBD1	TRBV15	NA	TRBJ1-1	TGTGCCACCACCACAGGGGTGAACACTGAAGCTTTCTTT	CATTTGVNTEAFF
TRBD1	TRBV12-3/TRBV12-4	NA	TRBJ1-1	TGTGCCAGCGGACAGGGTCCGACTGAAGCTTTCTTT	CASGQGPTEAFF
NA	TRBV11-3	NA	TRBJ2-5	TGTGCCAGCAGCTTGCTCGACTGGCAAGAGACCCAGTACTTC	CASSLLDWQETQYF
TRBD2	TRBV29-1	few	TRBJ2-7	TGCAGCGCGACTAGCGGGAGCTCCTACGAGCAGTACTTC	CSATSGSSYEQYF
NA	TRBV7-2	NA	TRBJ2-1	TGTGCCAGCAGCTTATTGCTAGTCAGCAATGAGCAGTTCTTC	CASSLLLVSNEQFF
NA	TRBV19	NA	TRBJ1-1	TGTGCCAGTTCAGAGAACACTGAAGCTTTCTTT	CASSENTEAFF
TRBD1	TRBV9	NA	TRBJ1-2	TGTGCCAGCAGCGTCGGACAGGGGTTGAACAGCGGCTACACCTTC	CASSVGQGLNSGYTF
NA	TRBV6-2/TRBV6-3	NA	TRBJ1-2	TGTGCCAGCAGTTCAATCGAGACTGGTGGCTACACCTTC	CASSSIETGGYTF
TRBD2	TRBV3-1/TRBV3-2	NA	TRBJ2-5	TGTGCCAGCAGCCAGGGACTAGCTCAAGAGACCCAGTACTTC	CASSQGLAQETQYF
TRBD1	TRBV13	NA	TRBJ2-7	TGTGCCAGCAGCTTAGGCGTGGGGACAGGGGGTTACGAGCAGTACTTC	CASSLGVGTGGYEQYF
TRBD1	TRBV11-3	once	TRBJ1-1	TGTGCCAGCAGCTTACGGGGGTTGGGACAGGAAGCTTTCTTT	CASSLRGLGQEAFF
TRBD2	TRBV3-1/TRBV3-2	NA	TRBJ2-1	TGTGCCAGCAGCCTAGACGTTCCTAGCGGCTACAATGAGCAGTTCTTC	CASSLDVPSGYNEQFF
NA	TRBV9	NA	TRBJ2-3	TGTGCCAGCAGCGTTGACGGGGTTCCCACAGATACGCAGTATTTT	CASSVDGVPTDTQYF
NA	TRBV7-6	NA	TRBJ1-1	TGTGCCAGCAGTGCTTCGTGGGGCAGGACTGAAGCTTTCTTT	CASSASWGRTEAFF